This T cell receptor (beta chain) was retrieved from a study of blood T cell repertoires in COVID-19. Study in general: COVID-19 samples collected from the United States, Italy and Spain covered acute and convalescent phases.

In the source study's methods: By means of reference gene primer amplification, nucleated cell counts were estimated. Profiling relied on immunoSEQ multiplex PCR, and the TCRdb table lists in-frame clones only, not all of them. The V and J calls and clone size come from that table; D and trimming were worked out from the DNA. The sample carries over 300,000 clones, roughly 85% recorded once. The CDR3 runs to 13 residues. Germline trimming cut 2 bases from V and 6 bases from J; bases unmatched to any gene: 2. The germline V gene encodes CDR1 SGHTA and CDR2 FQGNSA. The clonotype was recovered from a human donor in a cohort sampled during active COVID-19. The rearrangement links TRBV7-2 to TRBJ1-2; 8 bases align to TRBD1. Sequencing used peripheral blood. CDR3 sequence reads: CASSLPTGDGYTF. The CDR3 DNA sequence: TGTGCCAGCAGCTTACCGACAGGGGATGGCTACACCTTC. Based on the CDR3 plus reference TRBV7-2 and TRBJ1-2, the full variable domain is GAGVSQSPSNKVTEKGKDVELRCDPISGHTALYWYRQSLGQGLEFLIYFQGNSAPDKSGLPSDRFSAERTGGSVSTLTIQRTQQEDSAVYLCASSLPTGDGYTFGSGTRLTVV.